Presented here are 24 T cell receptor beta chains from one specimen sequenced in a study of T cells in Graves' hyperthyroidism and ophthalmopathy. Researchers took RNA transcripts and amplified the TCR beta CDR3 regions from them. First-round RT-PCR of the TCR CDR3 relied on the HTBI primer set. TCRdb analysed the multiplex PCR reads with MiXCR anew, one entry per CDR3 protein. The data hold approximately 410,000 distinct CDR3 sequences, with around 15% observed a single time. The specimen was blood. These TCRs come from a woman younger than 30 with Graves' hyperthyroidism.

The genes are TRBV6-4 and TRBJ1-2, with 7 positions matching TRBD1. V lost 5 bases to trimming and J lost 4 bases; unmatched junction nucleotides: 10. Germline V CDR1 and CDR2: MRHNA, SNTAGT. This CDR3 is 15 amino acids long. Written as DNA, the CDR3 is TGTGCCAGCAGTTACGAGGGGGCGCAGGTCTATGGCTACACCTTC. This gives the protein CASSYEGAQVYGYTF.

This clonotype was seen at least ten times. The chain carries TRBV7-9 and TRBJ1-5, with a tentative D call TRBD1 (6 bases). The CDR3 sequence is 14 residues long. Germline V lookup: CDR1 SEHNR, CDR2 FQNEAQ (reference sequence). The V gene lost 4 bases and the J gene lost 6 bases, with 13 bases spanning the gap. The CDR3 reads CASSSQGQFQPQHF. CDR3 sequence (DNA): TGTGCCAGCAGCTCACAAGGACAGTTTCAGCCCCAGCATTTT.

The V call is TRBV28, the J call TRBJ2-1; D assignment may be TRBD1 or TRBD2 (5 bases each). CDR1 and CDR2 (germline): MDHEN, SYDVKM. V was clipped by 8 bases and J by 5 bases, with 13 bases between them. There are 13 residues in the CDR3. DNA for the CDR3: TGTGCCAGCGAGGGGCGCCCCCACAATGAGCAGTTCTTC. It encodes CASEGRPHNEQFF.

The table lists this clonotype with a few counts. It may be a read error: a sequence one base away is much more abundant. No conserved phenylalanine or tryptophan ends this CDR3, so it is likely a read error. The rearrangement joins TRBV12-3 or TRBV12-4 to TRBJ1-6; tentatively, D is TRBD1 (5 bases). The CDR3 totals 14 residues. Trimming took off 6 bases at V and 4 bases at J, with 10 bases between the two ends. The CDR3 sequence is CASRETVYNSPLHL. CDR3 DNA: TGTGCCAGCAGGGAGACAGTTTATAATTCACCCCTCCACCTT.

This clonotype came up many times. The chain carries TRBV28 and TRBJ2-1; 13 nucleotides match TRBD2. V trimming: 6 bases; J trimming: 8 bases; junction bases outside the gene matches: 13. Germline values: CDR1 MDHEN, CDR2 SYDVKM. This CDR3 has 17 amino acids. The CDR3 loop reads CASSHGPELAGGDEQFF. CDR3 DNA: TGTGCCAGCAGCCACGGGCCCGAACTAGCGGGAGGGGATGAGCAGTTCTTC.

This clonotype was counted at least ten times. The chain joins TRBV28 to TRBJ2-5; 9 bases align to TRBD1. V shed 6 bases, J shed 4 bases, and the junction held 6 bases outside the gene matches. The CDR3 has 14 amino acids. CDR1 MDHEN and CDR2 SYDVKM come from the germline V gene. In DNA, the CDR3 is TGTGCCAGCAGCCGTACAGGGGGCGGAGAGACCCAGTACTTC. As protein: CASSRTGGGETQYF.

This clonotype was observed at least ten times. The chain links TRBV28 to TRBJ1-5; D uncertain. Trimming left V 6 bases short and J 0 bases short, with 6 bases between. From germline, CDR1 is MDHEN and CDR2 SYDVKM. The CDR3 runs 13 residues. The CDR3: CASRRDSNQPQHF. CDR3 bases: TGTGCCAGCAGAAGGGATAGCAATCAGCCCCAGCATTTT.

The gene calls are TRBV6-2 or TRBV6-3 and TRBJ2-5, with 8 bases lining up with TRBD2. The trim removed 6 bases at V and 7 bases at J, leaving 13 bases unmatched. The CDR3 contains 15 residues. Germline CDR1 and CDR2: MNHEY and SVGEGT. CDR3 protein: CASSRPGGGDGTQYF. The CDR3 coding sequence is TGTGCCAGCAGCAGACCCGGGGGGGGTGACGGGACCCAGTACTTC.

This clonotype was detected only a few times. J is TRBJ1-1 and V is TRBV9; 9 bases align to TRBD1. The CDR3 is made up of 14 amino acids. Trimming cost V 5 bases and J 3 bases; bases outside gene matches: 5. Germline CDR1 is SGDLS and CDR2 is YYNGEE. In DNA form, the CDR3 reads TGTGCCAGCAGTGGACAGGGGAGGGACACTGAAGCTTTCTTT. It encodes CASSGQGRDTEAFF.

The gene calls are TRBV11-2 and TRBJ1-3; tentative D call: TRBD1 (6 bases). CDR3 size: 19 residues. Between the trimmed V and J ends, which lost 5 bases and 0 bases, there was a span of 23 bases. Germline lookup yields CDR1 SGHAT and CDR2 FQNNGV. For the CDR3, the DNA is TGTGCCAGCAGCCCACCCCTTGGTTTTTTGACAGGCTCTGGAAACACCATATATTTT. This gives the protein CASSPPLGFLTGSGNTIYF.

This clonotype was recorded a few times. The V gene is TRBV11-2, the J gene TRBJ1-1; TRBD1 agrees at 8 bases. V shed 5 bases, J shed 10 bases, and the junction held 18 bases outside the gene matches. The CDR3 covers 16 residues. CDR1 is SGHAT and CDR2 is FQNNGV in the germline V gene. The CDR3 spells CASSINRGGVLGGAFF. The CDR3 DNA reads as TGTGCCAGCAGCATAAACAGGGGGGGGGTGCTGGGTGGAGCTTTCTTT.

The chain combines TRBV30 with TRBJ1-6; D gene uncertain. CDR1 and CDR2 from the germline V gene are GTSNPN and SVGIG (reference sequence). The length of the CDR3 is 18 residues. V was cut by 3 bases and J by 4 bases, with 22 bases left in between. The CDR3 sequence is CAWSDYMAVTLYNSPLHF. The DNA of the CDR3 is TGTGCCTGGAGCGATTATATGGCGGTGACACTGTATAATTCACCCCTCCACTTT.

This clonotype was observed a few times. The chain combines TRBV4-1 with TRBJ2-7; 9 positions match TRBD1. The CDR3 extends over 15 amino acids. Looked up from germline, CDR1 is MGHRA and CDR2 is YSYEKL. Trimming removed 1 base from V and 4 bases from J; junction bases left unmatched: 5. CDR3 DNA sequence: TGCGCCAGCAGCCAAGGAACAGGGGGCCCGTACGAGCAGTACTTC. Encoded protein: CASSQGTGGPYEQYF.

This clonotype has a handful of counts. The chain recombines TRBV28 with TRBJ1-1, with 7 bases matching TRBD1. The CDR3 contains 15 residues. V dropped 2 bases and J dropped 3; count of bases not matched to a gene: 6. Germline-derived CDR1 and CDR2 are MDHEN and SYDVKM. In nucleotides, the CDR3 is TGTGCCAGCAGTTTAACAGGACAGGCGTACACTGAAGCTTTCTTT. Its protein is CASSLTGQAYTEAFF.

The rearrangement links TRBV12-3 or TRBV12-4 to TRBJ2-2; 9 bases map to TRBD2. Trimming removed 9 bases from V and 0 bases from J; junction bases left unmatched: 2. The CDR3 has 14 amino acids. The CDR3 DNA sequence: TGTGCCAGTGGGACTAGCACGAACACCGGGGAGCTGTTTTTT. Amino acid sequence: CASGTSTNTGELFF.

This chain uses TRBV9 with TRBJ1-2, with D hard to call. The CDR3 is 12 residues long. The V gene's germline CDR1 is SGDLS and CDR2 YYNGEE. V was shortened by 0 bases and J by 6 bases, with 6 bases between the two germline ends. CDR3 bases: TGTGCCAGCAGCGTAGCGTGGGATGGCTACACCTTC. As protein: CASSVAWDGYTF.

This clonotype appeared many times. A much bigger clone sits one base away, suggesting this may be a read error. The V gene is TRBV28, the J gene TRBJ2-3; 8 bases match TRBD1. The V gene end was trimmed by 4 bases and the J gene end by 2 bases; junction bases not matched to a gene: 5. Germline V gene lookup returns CDR1 MDHEN and CDR2 SYDVKM. CDR3 length: 15 residues. In nucleotides, the CDR3 is TGTGCCAGCAGTTCGACAGGGGCGAACACAGATACGCAGTATTTT. Translating it yields CASSSTGANTDTQYF.

This clonotype showed up just once. The rearrangement links TRBV11-1 to TRBJ2-1; 14 positions match TRBD2. V was pared by 4 bases and J by 5 bases, with 4 bases of the junction left unmatched. This CDR3 comprises 16 residues. Germline V gene sequence: CDR1 SGHAT, CDR2 FQDESV (reference sequence). The CDR3 region has the DNA TGTGCCAGCAGCTACGGGACTAGCGGGAGTCACAATGAGCAGTTCTTC. It is translated as CASSYGTSGSHNEQFF.

At least ten counts were recorded for this clonotype. V and J are TRBV27 and TRBJ1-5, with D tentatively TRBD1 (5 bases). Trimming took 6 bases from V and 5 from J, leaving 14 bases between them. CDR3 length: 14 residues. The germline CDR1 and CDR2 sequences are MNHEY and SMNVEV (reference sequence). Written as DNA, the CDR3 is TGTGCCAGCAGCCGGGAGGGGTTGGATCAGCCCCAGCATTTT. Translation: CASSREGLDQPQHF.

Ten or more counts support this clonotype. V and J are TRBV11-2 and TRBJ2-7; D is possibly TRBD2 (5 bases). The CDR3 is 14 amino acids. Germline lookup yields CDR1 SGHAT and CDR2 FQNNGV. Trimming stripped 0 bases from V and 5 bases from J, with 11 bases between. CDR3: CASSLEAPGDEQYF. DNA of the CDR3: TGTGCCAGCAGCTTAGAAGCTCCCGGGGACGAGCAGTACTTC.

This clonotype was counted at least ten times. At one of its ends the junction is not consistent with the germline gene, which may arise from a read error. This chain joins TRBV11-2 and TRBJ2-7; D perhaps matches TRBD1 (5 bases). This CDR3 spans 12 amino acids. From germline, CDR1 is SGHAT and CDR2 FQNNGV. The CDR3 here is CASSLDSFEQYF. CDR3 sequence (DNA): TGTGCCAGCAGCCTAGACAGTTTCGAGCAGTACTTC.

This clonotype has just a few counts. This sequence joins TRBV24-1 and TRBJ2-3; the D is unclear. The germline V and J ends were trimmed by 3 bases and 4 bases, with 10 bases remaining between them. This CDR3 contains 14 residues. The germline V gene has CDR1 KGHDR and CDR2 SFDVKD. CDR3 region: CATSDPWTADTQYF. The DNA for the CDR3 is TGTGCCACCAGTGATCCTTGGACGGCAGATACGCAGTATTTT.

In its sample, this clonotype was seen a few times. This sequence joins TRBV6-1 and TRBJ1-2; 8 positions match TRBD1. V lost 6 bases to trimming and J lost 2 bases; unmatched junction nucleotides: 8. This CDR3 is built from 15 residues. Germline loops: CDR1 MNHNS, CDR2 SASEGT. CDR3 sequence (DNA): TGTGCCAGCAGCGACCCCGGACAGGGAAACTATGGCTACACCTTC. Translating it yields CASSDPGQGNYGYTF.

This clonotype was seen at least ten times. The V gene is TRBV12-3 or TRBV12-4, the J gene TRBJ2-3; no definite D call. CDR3 size: 16 residues. V shed 2 bases and J shed 1 base, with 13 bases lying between them. The CDR3 DNA reads as TGTGCCAGCAGTTTATCGATCCGGCGCGGCACAGATACGCAGTATTTT. Amino acid sequence: CASSLSIRRGTDTQYF.